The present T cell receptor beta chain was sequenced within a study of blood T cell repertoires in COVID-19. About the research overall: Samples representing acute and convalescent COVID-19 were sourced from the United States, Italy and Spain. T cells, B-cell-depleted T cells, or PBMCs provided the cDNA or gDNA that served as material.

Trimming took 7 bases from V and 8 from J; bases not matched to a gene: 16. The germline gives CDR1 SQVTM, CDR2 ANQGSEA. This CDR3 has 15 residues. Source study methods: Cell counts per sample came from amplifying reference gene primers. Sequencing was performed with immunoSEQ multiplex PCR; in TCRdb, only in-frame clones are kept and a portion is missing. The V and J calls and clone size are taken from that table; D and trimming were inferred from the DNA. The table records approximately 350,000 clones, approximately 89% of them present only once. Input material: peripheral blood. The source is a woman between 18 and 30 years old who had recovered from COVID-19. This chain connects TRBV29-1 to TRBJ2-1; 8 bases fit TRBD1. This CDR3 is CSAHRLQGESDEQFF. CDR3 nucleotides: TGCAGCGCTCACCGCCTACAGGGGGAGAGCGATGAGCAGTTCTTC.